The 16 T cell receptor beta chains in this list originate from one sample, sequenced in a study of Graves' ophthalmopathy and Graves' hyperthyroidism. RNA transcripts were the template, and TCR beta CDR3 regions were amplified from them. The library came from an HTBI-primed first-round RT-PCR and a second-round multiplex PCR. TCRdb recomputed calls from the multiplex PCR reads with MiXCR, one row per CDR3 protein. The data hold roughly 400,000 distinct CDR3 sequences, with about a sixth observed a single time. Source material: peripheral blood. All receptors come from an adult woman with stable Graves' hyperthyroidism.

The sample holds many counts of this clonotype. CDR3 loop: CASLSQGIPGELFF. In nucleotides, the CDR3 is TGTGCCAGCCTTTCCCAGGGGATCCCCGGGGAGCTGTTTTTT. The J gene is TRBJ2-2, the V gene TRBV12-3 or TRBV12-4, with a possible D match to TRBD1 (6 bases). CDR3 length: 14 residues. V lost 8 bases and J 6 bases, leaving 16 bases between the germline ends.

A remark on this clonotype: A much larger clone lies a single base off, so this may be a read error. Without the conserved terminal phenylalanine or tryptophan, this CDR3 likely stems from a read error. The V and J genes are TRBV11-2 and TRBJ2-7, with D unresolved. Between the trimmed V and J ends, which lost 1 base and 2 bases, there was a span of 15 bases. This CDR3 spans 16 amino acids. The germline V gene has CDR1 SGHAT and CDR2 FQNNGV. DNA of the CDR3: TGTGCCAGCAGCTTAGTTCCGAGCGCTGGGGCCTACGAGCAGTACATC. It is translated as CASSLVPSAGAYEQYI.

This clonotype was counted ten times or more. The V call is TRBV24-1, the J call TRBJ2-7; 8 nucleotides line up with TRBD1. Germline lookup yields CDR1 KGHDR and CDR2 SFDVKD. The CDR3 totals 15 residues. V dropped 4 bases and J dropped 5; count of bases not matched to a gene: 9. Here the CDR3 DNA reads TGTGCCACCAGTGACCCAAGACGACAGGGGAACGAGCAGTACTTC. This sequence encodes CATSDPRRQGNEQYF.

Many counts were recorded for this clonotype. The chain combines TRBV9 with TRBJ2-5; TRBD2 is a possible D gene (5 bases). This CDR3 contains 14 residues. Germline values: CDR1 SGDLS, CDR2 YYNGEE. V lost 3 bases, J lost 1 base, and 10 bases lay in between. Here the CDR3 reads CASSGRAGQETQYF. The CDR3 DNA reads as TGTGCCAGCAGCGGGCGGGCGGGCCAAGAGACCCAGTACTTC.

In regard to this clonotype: Given the absence of the conserved phenylalanine or tryptophan at the CDR3 end, a read error is likely. The CDR3 here is CASSSEAGRGDQPQHS. The CDR3 nucleotides read TGTGCCAGCAGTAGTGAAGCGGGCAGGGGGGACCAGCCCCAGCATTCT. V gene TRBV2 combines with J gene TRBJ1-5; 7 positions agree with TRBD1. The germline V gene encodes CDR1 SNHLY and CDR2 FYNNEI. The CDR3 spans 16 residues. J was trimmed by 7 bases and V by 5 bases; bases with no gene match: 14.

Ten or more counts support this clonotype. The chain carries TRBV20-1 and TRBJ2-3; the match to TRBD2 covers 9 bases. This CDR3 is 16 amino acids long. Trimming took 5 bases from V and 4 from J; bases not matched to a gene: 13. Germline V CDR1 and CDR2: DFQATT, SNEGSKA (reference sequence). The CDR3 is CSAFRSTSGLADTQYF. CDR3 sequence (DNA): TGCAGTGCTTTCCGATCGACTAGCGGCCTCGCAGATACGCAGTATTTT.

The sample holds many counts of this clonotype. The chain links TRBV12-3 or TRBV12-4 to TRBJ2-5; 8 bases fit TRBD2. The CDR3 contains 16 residues. V shed 2 bases and J 1 base; nucleotides not matched to a gene: 6. CDR3 DNA sequence: TGTGCCAGCAGTTTAAGAGCGGGAGCAATCCAAGAGACCCAGTACTTC. It encodes CASSLRAGAIQETQYF.

This clonotype came up many times. The J gene is TRBJ2-2, the V gene TRBV7-6, with D perhaps matching TRBD1 (6 bases). Trimming shortened V by 4 bases and J by 5 bases, and 17 bases separated the two germline ends. The germline V gene encodes CDR1 SGHVS and CDR2 FNYEAQ. The CDR3 runs 16 residues. The CDR3, as DNA: TGTGCCAGCAGCTCACCCCAGGACAGAAATACCGGGGAGCTGTTTTTT. It specifies CASSSPQDRNTGELFF.

The CDR3 loop reads CSARPLTLAGVTGETQYF. Written as DNA, the CDR3 is TGCAGTGCTCGACCCCTTACGCTAGCGGGAGTTACAGGGGAGACCCAGTACTTC. The V and J genes are TRBV20-1 and TRBJ2-5; 10 bases match TRBD2. The CDR3 length is 18 residues. CDR1 is DFQATT, CDR2 SNEGSKA, per germline (reference sequence). V lost 5 bases and J lost 5; bases outside the gene matches: 20.

Written as DNA, the CDR3 is TGTGCCAGCAGTAGGGCTAGCGGGAGTAATGTCATTCAGTACTTC. Its translation: CASSRASGSNVIQYF. The chain employs TRBV28 and TRBJ2-4; 10 bases align to TRBD2. Germline V gene sequence: CDR1 MDHEN, CDR2 SYDVKM. V lost 5 bases and J lost 9; bases outside the gene matches: 10. This CDR3 contains 15 residues.

In its sample, this clonotype was seen many times. This rearrangement joins TRBV20-1 to TRBJ2-7; D unclear. Trimming pared 4 bases from V and 6 bases from J, leaving 16 bases between. Germline assignment: CDR1 DFQATT and CDR2 SNEGSKA (reference sequence). The CDR3 totals 13 residues. The CDR3 sequence is CSAKGSSRSEQYF. DNA for the CDR3: TGCAGTGCTAAAGGTAGCTCTCGGAGCGAGCAGTACTTC.

This clonotype was seen a few times. V is TRBV30 and J is TRBJ2-2, with 15 positions matching TRBD2. The CDR3 is 15 amino acids. Germline V lookup: CDR1 GTSNPN, CDR2 SVGIG (reference sequence). The V gene end was trimmed by 5 bases and the J gene end by 3 bases; junction bases not matched to a gene: 1. The DNA for the CDR3 is TGTGCCTGGGGGACTAGCGGGAGGTACACCGGGGAGCTGTTTTTT. This gives the protein CAWGTSGRYTGELFF.

In its sample, this clonotype was seen many times. V usage is TRBV5-1 and J usage is TRBJ2-2; D not certain. Between the trimmed V and J ends, which lost 0 bases and 3 bases, there was a span of 6 bases. This CDR3 spans 14 amino acids. Germline V gives CDR1 SGHRS, CDR2 YFSETQ. In DNA form, the CDR3 reads TGCGCCAGCAGCTTGGCGGATTACACCGGGGAGCTGTTTTTT. It translates to CASSLADYTGELFF.

This clonotype was counted between two and nine times. The V call is TRBV12-5, the J call TRBJ1-3; no clear D gene. V was trimmed by 0 bases and J by 4 bases, leaving 22 bases between them. CDR3 length: 19 amino acids. CDR1 LGHNT and CDR2 FRNRAP come from the germline V gene. The CDR3 sequence: CASGLVRQVSALGGNTIYF. The CDR3 DNA reads TGTGCTAGTGGTTTGGTACGGCAGGTGTCGGCTTTGGGCGGAAACACCATATATTTT.

This clonotype has more than one count but fewer than ten. This chain joins TRBV24-1 and TRBJ2-1; possible D gene TRBD2, 5 bases. Trimming took off 4 bases at V and 0 bases at J, with 9 bases between the two ends. The V gene's germline CDR1 is KGHDR and CDR2 SFDVKD. The CDR3 contains 15 residues. Here the CDR3 reads CATSETGVSYNEQFF. CDR3 in DNA: TGTGCCACCAGTGAAACCGGGGTCTCCTACAATGAGCAGTTCTTC.

Ten or more counts support this clonotype. V usage is TRBV7-9 and J usage is TRBJ1-5; D gene unclear. V was shortened by 5 bases and J by 2 bases, with 13 bases between the two germline ends. The CDR3 is 15 residues long. Germline CDR1 and CDR2: SEHNR and FQNEAQ (reference sequence). CDR3 in DNA: TGTGCCAGCAGCCCGCGGGGTTGGGGCAATCAGCCCCAGCATTTT. Translated, it gives CASSPRGWGNQPQHF.